This T cell receptor (beta chain) was sequenced in a study of T cells in Graves' hyperthyroidism and ophthalmopathy. This clonotype showed up many times. What it binds is unknown. Study-wide results and limits: Most clonotypes expanded in the thyroid (above 0.001) were also present in blood. Classification by a 13 V-J model distinguished ophthalmopathy from stable hyperthyroidism.

The germline gives CDR1 DFQATT, CDR2 SNEGSKA (reference sequence). The CDR3 is 12 amino acids. TCR beta CDR3 sequences were amplified from RNA transcripts. Using the HTBI primer set, a first-round RT-PCR was run on the TCR CDR3. TCRdb called the multiplex PCR reads again in MiXCR, with one record for every CDR3 protein. The sample carries more than 300,000 distinct CDR3 sequences, approximately 18% recorded once. The chain combines TRBV20-1 with TRBJ2-5, with a tentative D call TRBD1 (6 bases). This TCR was recovered from a man between 18 and 35 years old with Graves' ophthalmopathy. Sequenced material: blood. CDR3: CRAQGSQETQYF. The CDR3 DNA reads TGCAGGGCACAGGGTTCACAAGAGACCCAGTACTTC.